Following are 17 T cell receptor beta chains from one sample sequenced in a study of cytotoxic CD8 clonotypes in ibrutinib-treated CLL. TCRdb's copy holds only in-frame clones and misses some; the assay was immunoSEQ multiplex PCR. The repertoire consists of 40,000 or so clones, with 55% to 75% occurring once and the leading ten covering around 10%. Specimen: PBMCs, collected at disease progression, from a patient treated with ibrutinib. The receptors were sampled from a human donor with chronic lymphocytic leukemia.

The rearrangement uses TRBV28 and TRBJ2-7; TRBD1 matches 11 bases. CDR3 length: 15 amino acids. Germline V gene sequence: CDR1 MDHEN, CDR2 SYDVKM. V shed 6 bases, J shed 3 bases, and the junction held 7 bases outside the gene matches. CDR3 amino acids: CASRAGQGAFYEQYF. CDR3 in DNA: TGTGCCAGCAGGGCAGGACAGGGGGCGTTCTACGAGCAGTACTTC.

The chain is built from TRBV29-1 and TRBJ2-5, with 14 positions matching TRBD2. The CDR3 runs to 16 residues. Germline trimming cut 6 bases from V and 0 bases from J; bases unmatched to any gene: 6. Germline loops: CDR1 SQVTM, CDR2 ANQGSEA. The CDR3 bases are TGCAGCGTAGGGACTAGCGGGAGTTGGGACCAAGAGACCCAGTACTTC. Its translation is CSVGTSGSWDQETQYF.

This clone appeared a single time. This CDR3 reads CASSFFPNTEAFF. The CDR3 coding sequence is TGTGCCAGCAGCTTTTTCCCGAACACTGAAGCTTTCTTT. The gene calls are TRBV5-6 and TRBJ1-1; no firm D call. This CDR3 contains 13 residues. V shed 2 bases and J shed 1 base, with 6 bases lying between them. CDR1 SGHDT and CDR2 YYEEEE come from the germline V gene. Variable domain in full (rest from reference TRBV5-6 and TRBJ1-1): DAGVTQSPTHLIKTRGQQVTLRCSPKSGHDTVSWYQQALGQGPQFIFQYYEEEERQRGNFPDRFSGHQFPNYSSELNVNALLLGDSALYLCASSFFPNTEAFFGQGTRLTVV.

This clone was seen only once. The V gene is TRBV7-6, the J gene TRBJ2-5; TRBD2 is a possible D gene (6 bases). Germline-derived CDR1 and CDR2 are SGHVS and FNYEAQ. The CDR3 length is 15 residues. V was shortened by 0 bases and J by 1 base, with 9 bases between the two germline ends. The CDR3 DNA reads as TGTGCCAGCAGCTTAGCCGGAGCGGGCCAAGAGACCCAGTACTTC. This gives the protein CASSLAGAGQETQYF.

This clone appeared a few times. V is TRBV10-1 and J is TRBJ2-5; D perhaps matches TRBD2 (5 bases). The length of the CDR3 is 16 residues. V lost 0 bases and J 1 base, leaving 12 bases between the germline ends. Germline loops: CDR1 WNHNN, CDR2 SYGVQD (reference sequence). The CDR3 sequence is CASSESRVVRQETQYF. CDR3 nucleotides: TGCGCCAGCAGTGAGTCGCGGGTTGTTCGCCAAGAGACCCAGTACTTC.

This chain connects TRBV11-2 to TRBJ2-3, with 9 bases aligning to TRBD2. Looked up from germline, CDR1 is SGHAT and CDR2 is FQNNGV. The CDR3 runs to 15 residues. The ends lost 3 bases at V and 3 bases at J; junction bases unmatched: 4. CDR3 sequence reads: CASSFFLAGTDTQYF. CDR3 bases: TGTGCCAGCAGCTTCTTTCTAGCGGGAACAGATACGCAGTATTTT.

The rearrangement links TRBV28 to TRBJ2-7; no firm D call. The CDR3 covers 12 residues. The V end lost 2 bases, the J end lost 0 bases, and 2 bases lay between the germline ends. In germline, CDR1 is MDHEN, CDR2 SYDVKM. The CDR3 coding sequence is TGTGCCAGCAGTTTACCCTCCTACGAGCAGTACTTC. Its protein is CASSLPSYEQYF.

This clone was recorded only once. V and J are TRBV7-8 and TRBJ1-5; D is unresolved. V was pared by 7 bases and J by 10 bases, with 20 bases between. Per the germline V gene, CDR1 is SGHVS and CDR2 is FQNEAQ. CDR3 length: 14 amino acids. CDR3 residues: CASTEDWVIEPQHF. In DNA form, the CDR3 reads TGTGCCAGCACCGAGGACTGGGTAATCGAACCCCAGCATTTT.

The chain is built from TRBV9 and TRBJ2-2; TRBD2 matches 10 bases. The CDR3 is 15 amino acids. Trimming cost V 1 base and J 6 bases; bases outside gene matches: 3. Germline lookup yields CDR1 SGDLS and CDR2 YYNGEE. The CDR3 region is CASSVSGRVAGELFF. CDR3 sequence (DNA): TGTGCCAGCAGCGTAAGCGGGAGGGTAGCCGGGGAGCTGTTTTTT.

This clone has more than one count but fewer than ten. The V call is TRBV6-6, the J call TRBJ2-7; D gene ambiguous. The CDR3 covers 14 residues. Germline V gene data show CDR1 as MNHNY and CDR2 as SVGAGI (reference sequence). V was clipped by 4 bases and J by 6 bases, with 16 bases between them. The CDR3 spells CASSLLPDSSEQYF. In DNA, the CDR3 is TGTGCCAGCAGTTTGCTCCCTGACTCGTCCGAGCAGTACTTC.

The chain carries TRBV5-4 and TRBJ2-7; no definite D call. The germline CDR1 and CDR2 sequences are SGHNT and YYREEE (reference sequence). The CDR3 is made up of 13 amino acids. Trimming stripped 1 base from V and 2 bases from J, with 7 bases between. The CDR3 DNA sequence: TGTGCCAGCAGCTTGTCCCAAGCCTACGAGCAGTACTTC. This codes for CASSLSQAYEQYF.

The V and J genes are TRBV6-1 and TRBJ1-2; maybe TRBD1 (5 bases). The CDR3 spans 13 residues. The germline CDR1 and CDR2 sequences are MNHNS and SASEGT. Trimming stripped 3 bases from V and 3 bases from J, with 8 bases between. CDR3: CASSEGDYYGYTF. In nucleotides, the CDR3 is TGTGCCAGCAGTGAGGGGGACTACTATGGCTACACCTTC.

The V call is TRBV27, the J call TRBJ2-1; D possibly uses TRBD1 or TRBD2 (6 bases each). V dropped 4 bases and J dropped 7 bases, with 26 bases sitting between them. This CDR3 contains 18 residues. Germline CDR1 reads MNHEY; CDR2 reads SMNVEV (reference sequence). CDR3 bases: TGTGCCAGCAGTTCTAAGATTAGGGGGGATGGAAGACTTAATGAGCAGTTCTTC. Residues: CASSSKIRGDGRLNEQFF.

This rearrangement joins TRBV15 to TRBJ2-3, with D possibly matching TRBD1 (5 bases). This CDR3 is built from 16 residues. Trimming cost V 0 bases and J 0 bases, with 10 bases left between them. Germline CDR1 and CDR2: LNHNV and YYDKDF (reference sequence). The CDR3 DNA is TGTGCCACCAGCAGAGATAAAGGGGCGAGCACAGATACGCAGTATTTT. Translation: CATSRDKGASTDTQYF.

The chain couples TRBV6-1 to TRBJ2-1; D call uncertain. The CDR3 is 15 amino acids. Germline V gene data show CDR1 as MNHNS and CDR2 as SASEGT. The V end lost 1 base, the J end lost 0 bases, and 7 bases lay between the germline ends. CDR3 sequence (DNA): TGTGCCAGCAGTGAAGACAGCAGCTCCTACAATGAGCAGTTCTTC. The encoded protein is CASSEDSSSYNEQFF.

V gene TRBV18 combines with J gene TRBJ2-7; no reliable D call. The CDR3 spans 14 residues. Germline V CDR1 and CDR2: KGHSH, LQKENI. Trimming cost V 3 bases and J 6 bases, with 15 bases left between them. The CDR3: CASSPLPGPLEQYF. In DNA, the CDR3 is TGTGCCAGCTCACCCCTCCCGGGTCCCCTCGAGCAGTACTTC.

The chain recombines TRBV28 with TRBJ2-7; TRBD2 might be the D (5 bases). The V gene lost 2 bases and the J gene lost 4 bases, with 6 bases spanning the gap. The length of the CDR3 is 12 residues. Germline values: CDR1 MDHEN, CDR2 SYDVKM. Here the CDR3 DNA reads TGTGCCAGCAGTTTACAGCGGTACGAGCAGTACTTC. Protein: CASSLQRYEQYF.